A few counts support the clone carrying this TCR beta chain. Its antigen is unidentified. Tregs were sorted as CD4+CD25+CD127-/low cells. The study, taken as a whole, reports: Greatest tumor Treg TCR overlap was with tumor naive CD4+ cells. The TCR gene usage of tumor memory CD4+ T cells clustered together with blood and lymph node memory CD4+ cells and with lymph node naive CD4+ cells.

After constant-region reverse-primer amplification, full-length variable regions underwent semi-nested PCR with Nested Universal Primer A. TCRdb processed the 5' RACE reads anew with MiXCR; each CDR3 protein has one entry. Of around 55,000 distinct CDR3 sequences listed, around 20% are singletons. V lost 7 bases and J 7 bases, leaving 13 bases between the germline ends. The CDR3 sequence is 12 residues long. Germline CDR1 is SQVTM and CDR2 is ANQGSEA. Sequenced material: tumor-infiltrating Tregs sorted from the breast tumor. The V and J genes are TRBV29-1 and TRBJ2-2; D possibly corresponds to TRBD2 (6 bases). The sequence derives from a female donor with breast cancer. CDR3 DNA sequence: TGCAGCGCCGGGACTTTCATCGGGGAGCTGTTTTTT. This codes for CSAGTFIGELFF.